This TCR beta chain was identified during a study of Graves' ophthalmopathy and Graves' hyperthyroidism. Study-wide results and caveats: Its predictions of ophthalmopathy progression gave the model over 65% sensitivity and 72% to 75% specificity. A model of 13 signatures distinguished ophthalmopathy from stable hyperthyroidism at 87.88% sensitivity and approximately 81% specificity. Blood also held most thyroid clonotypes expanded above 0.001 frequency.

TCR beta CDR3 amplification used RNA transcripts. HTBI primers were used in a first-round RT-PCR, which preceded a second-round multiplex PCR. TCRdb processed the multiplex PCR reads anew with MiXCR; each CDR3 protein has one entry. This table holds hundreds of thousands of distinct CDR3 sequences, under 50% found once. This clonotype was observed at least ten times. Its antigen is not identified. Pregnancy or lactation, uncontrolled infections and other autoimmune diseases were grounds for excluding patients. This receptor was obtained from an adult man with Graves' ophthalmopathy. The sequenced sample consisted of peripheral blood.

The CDR3 DNA follows: TGCAGTGCTAGAGCTGCTAGCGGACAAGAGACCCAGTACTTC. Translating it yields CSARAASGQETQYF. The V and J genes are TRBV20-1 and TRBJ2-5, with 7 positions matching TRBD2. V was pared by 1 base and J by 2 bases, with 4 bases of the junction left unmatched. The length of the CDR3 is 14 residues. Germline V lookup: CDR1 DFQATT, CDR2 SNEGSKA (reference sequence).